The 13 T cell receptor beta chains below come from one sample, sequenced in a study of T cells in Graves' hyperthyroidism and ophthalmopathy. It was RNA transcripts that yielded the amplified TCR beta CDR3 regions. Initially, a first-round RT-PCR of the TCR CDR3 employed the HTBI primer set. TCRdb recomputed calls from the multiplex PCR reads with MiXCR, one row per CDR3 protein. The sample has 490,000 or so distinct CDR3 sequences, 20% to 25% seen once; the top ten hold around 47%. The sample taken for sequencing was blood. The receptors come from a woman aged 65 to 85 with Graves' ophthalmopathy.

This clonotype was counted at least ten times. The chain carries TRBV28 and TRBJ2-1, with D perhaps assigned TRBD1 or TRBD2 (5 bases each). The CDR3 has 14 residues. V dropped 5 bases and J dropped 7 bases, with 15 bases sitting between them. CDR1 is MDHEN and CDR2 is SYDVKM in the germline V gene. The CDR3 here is CASSGNGWGNEQFF. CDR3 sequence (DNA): TGTGCCAGCAGTGGTAACGGTTGGGGGAATGAGCAGTTCTTC.

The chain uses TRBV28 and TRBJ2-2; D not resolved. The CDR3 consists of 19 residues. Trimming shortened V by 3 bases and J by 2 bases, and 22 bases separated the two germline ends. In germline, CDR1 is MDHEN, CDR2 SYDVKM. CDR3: CASSFVSEPRRINTGELFF. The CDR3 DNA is TGTGCCAGCAGTTTTGTTTCGGAGCCACGCCGTATTAACACCGGGGAGCTGTTTTTT.

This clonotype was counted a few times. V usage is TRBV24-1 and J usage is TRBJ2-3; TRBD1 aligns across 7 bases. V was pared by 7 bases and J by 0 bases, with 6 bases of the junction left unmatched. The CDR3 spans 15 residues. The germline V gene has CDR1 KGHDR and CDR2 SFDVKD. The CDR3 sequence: CATRPGQTSTDTQYF. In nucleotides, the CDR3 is TGTGCCACCAGACCGGGACAGACTAGCACAGATACGCAGTATTTT.

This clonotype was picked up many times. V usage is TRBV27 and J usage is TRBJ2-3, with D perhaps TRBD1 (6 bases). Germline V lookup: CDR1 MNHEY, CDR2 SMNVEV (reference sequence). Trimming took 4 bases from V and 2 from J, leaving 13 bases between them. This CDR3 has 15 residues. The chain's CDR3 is CASSSIQGYTDTQYF. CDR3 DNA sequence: TGTGCCAGCAGTTCCATTCAGGGGTACACAGATACGCAGTATTTT.

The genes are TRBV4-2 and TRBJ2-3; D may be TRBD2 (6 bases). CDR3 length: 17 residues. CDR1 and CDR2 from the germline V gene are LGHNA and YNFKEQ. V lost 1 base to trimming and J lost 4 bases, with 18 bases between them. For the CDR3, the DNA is TGTGCCAGCAGCCAAGCTATAGGTCGGGAGATTCCAGATACGCAGTATTTT. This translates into CASSQAIGREIPDTQYF.

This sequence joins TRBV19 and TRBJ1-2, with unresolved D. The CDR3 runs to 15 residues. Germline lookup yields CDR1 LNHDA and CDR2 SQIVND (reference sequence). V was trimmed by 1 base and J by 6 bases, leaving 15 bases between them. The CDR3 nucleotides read TGTGCCAGTAGTATAGCGAGAGGCAGATCCCATGGCTACACCTTC. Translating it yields CASSIARGRSHGYTF.

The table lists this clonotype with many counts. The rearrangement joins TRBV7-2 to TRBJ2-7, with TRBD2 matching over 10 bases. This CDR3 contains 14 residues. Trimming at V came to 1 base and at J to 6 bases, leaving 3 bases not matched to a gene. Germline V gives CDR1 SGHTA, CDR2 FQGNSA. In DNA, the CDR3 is TGTGCCAGCAGCTTAGAACTAGCGGGAAGCGAGCAGTACTTC. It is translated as CASSLELAGSEQYF.

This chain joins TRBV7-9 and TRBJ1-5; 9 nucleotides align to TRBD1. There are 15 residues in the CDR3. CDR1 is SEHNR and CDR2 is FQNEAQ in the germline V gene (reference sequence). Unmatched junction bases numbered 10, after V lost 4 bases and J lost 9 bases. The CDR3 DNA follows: TGTGCCAGCAGCTCAAACCGGGACAGGGTATGGCCCCAGCATTTT. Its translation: CASSSNRDRVWPQHF. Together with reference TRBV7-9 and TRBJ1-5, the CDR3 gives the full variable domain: DTGVSQNPRHKITKRGQNVTFRCDPISEHNRLYWYRQTLGQGPEFLTYFQNEAQLEKSRLLSDRFSAERPKGSFSTLEIQRTEQGDSAMYLCASSSNRDRVWPQHFGDGTRLSIL.

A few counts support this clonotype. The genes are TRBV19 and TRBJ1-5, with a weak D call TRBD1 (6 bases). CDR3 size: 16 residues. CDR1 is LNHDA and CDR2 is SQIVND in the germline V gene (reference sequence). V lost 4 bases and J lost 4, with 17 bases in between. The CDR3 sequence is CASSTGFQGRNQPQHF. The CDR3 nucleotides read TGTGCCAGTAGTACTGGGTTCCAGGGGAGGAATCAGCCCCAGCATTTT.

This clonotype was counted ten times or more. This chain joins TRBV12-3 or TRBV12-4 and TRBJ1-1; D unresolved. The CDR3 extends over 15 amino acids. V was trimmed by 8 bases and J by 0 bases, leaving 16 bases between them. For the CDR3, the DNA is TGTGCCAGCTCCAAAGAGGGCGGATTGAACACTGAAGCTTTCTTT. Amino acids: CASSKEGGLNTEAFF.

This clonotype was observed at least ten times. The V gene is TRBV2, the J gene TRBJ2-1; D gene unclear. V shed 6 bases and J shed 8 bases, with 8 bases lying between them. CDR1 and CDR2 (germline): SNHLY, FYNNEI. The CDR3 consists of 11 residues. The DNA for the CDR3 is TGTGCCAGCAGCCCCAAGGATGAGCAGTTCTTC. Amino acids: CASSPKDEQFF. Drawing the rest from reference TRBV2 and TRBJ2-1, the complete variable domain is EPEVTQTPSHQVTQMGQEVILRCVPISNHLYFYWYRQILGQKVEFLVSFYNNEISEKSEIFDDQFSVERPDGSNFTLKIRSTKLEDSAMYFCASSPKDEQFFGPGTRLTVL.

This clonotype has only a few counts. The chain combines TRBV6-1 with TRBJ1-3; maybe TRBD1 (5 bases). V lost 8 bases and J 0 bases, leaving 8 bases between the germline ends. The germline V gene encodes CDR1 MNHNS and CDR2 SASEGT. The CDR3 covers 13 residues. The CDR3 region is CASGTSSGNTIYF. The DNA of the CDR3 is TGTGCCAGCGGGACGTCCTCTGGAAACACCATATATTTT.

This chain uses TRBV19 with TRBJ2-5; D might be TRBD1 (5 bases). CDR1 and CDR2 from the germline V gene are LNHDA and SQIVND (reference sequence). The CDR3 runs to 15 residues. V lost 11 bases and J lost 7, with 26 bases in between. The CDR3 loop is CAWSVVRWGPVTQYF. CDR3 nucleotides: TGTGCCTGGAGTGTGGTTCGCTGGGGCCCTGTGACCCAGTACTTC.